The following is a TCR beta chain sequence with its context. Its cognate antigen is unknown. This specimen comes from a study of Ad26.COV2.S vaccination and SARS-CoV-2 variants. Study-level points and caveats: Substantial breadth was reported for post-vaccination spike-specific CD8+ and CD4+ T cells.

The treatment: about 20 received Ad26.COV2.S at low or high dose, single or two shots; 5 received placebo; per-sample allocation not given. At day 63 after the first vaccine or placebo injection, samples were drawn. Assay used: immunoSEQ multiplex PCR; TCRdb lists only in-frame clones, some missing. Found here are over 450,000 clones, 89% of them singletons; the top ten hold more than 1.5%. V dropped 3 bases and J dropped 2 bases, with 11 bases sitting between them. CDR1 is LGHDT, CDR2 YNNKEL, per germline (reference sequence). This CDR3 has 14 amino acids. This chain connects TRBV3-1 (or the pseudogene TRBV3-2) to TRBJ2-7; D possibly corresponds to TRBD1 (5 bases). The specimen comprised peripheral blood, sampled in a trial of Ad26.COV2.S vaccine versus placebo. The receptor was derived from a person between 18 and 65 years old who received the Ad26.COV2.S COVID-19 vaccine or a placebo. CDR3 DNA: TGTGCCAGCAGCCACCAGGGTGGGACCTACGAGCAGTACTTC. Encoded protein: CASSHQGGTYEQYF.